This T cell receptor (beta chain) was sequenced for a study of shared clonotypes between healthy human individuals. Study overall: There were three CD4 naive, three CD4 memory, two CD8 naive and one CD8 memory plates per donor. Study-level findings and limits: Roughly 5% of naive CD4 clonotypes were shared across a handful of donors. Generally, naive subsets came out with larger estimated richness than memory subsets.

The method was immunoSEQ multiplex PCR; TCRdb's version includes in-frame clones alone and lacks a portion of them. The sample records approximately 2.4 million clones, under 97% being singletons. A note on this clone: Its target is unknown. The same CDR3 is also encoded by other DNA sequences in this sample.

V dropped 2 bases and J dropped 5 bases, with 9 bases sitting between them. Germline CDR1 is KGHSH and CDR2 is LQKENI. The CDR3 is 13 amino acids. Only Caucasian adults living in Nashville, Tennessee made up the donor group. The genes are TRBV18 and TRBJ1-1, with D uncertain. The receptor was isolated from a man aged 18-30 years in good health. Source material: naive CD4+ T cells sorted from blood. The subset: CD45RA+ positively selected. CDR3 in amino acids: CASSPTRGTEAFF. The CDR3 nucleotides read TGTGCCAGCTCACCAACTCGGGGTACTGAAGCTTTCTTT.